This passage covers 17 T cell receptor beta chains from one sample sequenced in a study of long-term antiretroviral therapy in people with HIV. Investigators performed immunoSEQ version v3.0 at survey level. The repertoire was sequenced with immunoSEQ multiplex PCR; TCRdb's copy has only in-frame clones and lacks some. The table includes over 8,500 clones, 65% to 85% detected once. Material: unsorted PBMCs, obtained 0.4 years before starting antiretroviral therapy. The receptors come from a man aged 30 to 39 with HIV.

In this sample, this clone turned up once. This sequence joins TRBV4-2 and TRBJ2-1; tentative D call: TRBD2 (5 bases). The germline V gene has CDR1 LGHNA and CDR2 YNFKEQ. V dropped 4 bases and J dropped 5 bases, with 18 bases sitting between them. The CDR3 extends over 16 amino acids. The CDR3, as DNA: TGTGCCAGCAGCCCTCGTACTAGATACGATGACAATGAGCAGTTCTTC. Its protein is CASSPRTRYDDNEQFF.

The chain uses TRBV6-4 and TRBJ1-6; D call uncertain. The CDR3 has 13 residues. The V end lost 0 bases, the J end lost 7 bases, and 4 bases lay between the germline ends. Per the germline V gene, CDR1 is MRHNA and CDR2 is SNTAGT. The CDR3 reads CASSDSDNSPLHF. DNA of the CDR3: TGTGCCAGCAGTGACTCGGACAATTCACCCCTCCACTTT.

V usage is TRBV5-1 and J usage is TRBJ2-3, with no clear D. Trimming left V 0 bases short and J 2 bases short, with 13 bases between. The CDR3 is 16 amino acids. Germline loops: CDR1 SGHRS, CDR2 YFSETQ. CDR3 sequence: CASSLGLTTATDTQYF. The CDR3 nucleotides are TGCGCCAGCAGCTTGGGACTTACCACGGCCACAGATACGCAGTATTTT.

The J gene is TRBJ2-2, the V gene TRBV11-3; D could derive from TRBD1 or TRBD2 (6 bases each). Germline CDR1 reads SGHNT; CDR2 reads YENEEA. Trimming pared 7 bases from V and 3 bases from J, leaving 15 bases between. This CDR3 region has 15 residues. CDR3 protein: CASKRGETDTGELFF. The DNA for the CDR3 is TGTGCCAGCAAAAGGGGGGAAACGGACACCGGGGAGCTGTTTTTT.

This chain connects TRBV2 to TRBJ2-7; TRBD1 aligns across 8 bases. The length of the CDR3 is 15 residues. Trimming cost V 3 bases and J 2 bases; bases outside gene matches: 6. CDR1 and CDR2 (germline): SNHLY, FYNNEI. CDR3 bases: TGTGCCAGCAGTGATCGGTCAGGGGGCACCTACGAGCAGTACTTC. It translates to CASSDRSGGTYEQYF.

This clone was counted once. This chain links TRBV9 with TRBJ1-6, with a weak D call TRBD1 (6 bases). V gave up 0 bases and J gave up 9 bases, with 7 bases separating them. Germline lookup yields CDR1 SGDLS and CDR2 YYNGEE. This CDR3 is built from 13 residues. The CDR3 DNA reads TGTGCCAGCAGCGTAGGCAGGGGTTCACCCCTCCACTTT. The encoded protein is CASSVGRGSPLHF.

This chain uses TRBV27 with TRBJ1-2; possibly TRBD1 for D (5 bases). This CDR3 is built from 13 residues. V shed 8 bases and J shed 4 bases, with 14 bases lying between them. CDR1 and CDR2 from the germline V gene are MNHEY and SMNVEV (reference sequence). In DNA, the CDR3 is TGTGCCAGCTCCGGGGGGATCCTCTATGGCTACACCTTC. Translated: CASSGGILYGYTF.

V is TRBV9 and J is TRBJ2-2; 9 nucleotides match TRBD2. V lost 3 bases, J lost 6 bases, and 9 bases stayed unmatched. CDR3 length equals 16 residues. The germline CDR1 and CDR2 sequences are SGDLS and YYNGEE. The chain's CDR3 is CASSATGTSLSGELFF. Written as DNA, the CDR3 is TGTGCCAGCAGCGCTACCGGGACTAGCTTGTCCGGGGAGCTGTTTTTT.

V and J are TRBV28 and TRBJ1-1; D unresolved. V shed 7 bases and J shed 4 bases, with 13 bases lying between them. The CDR3 runs 13 residues. Germline loops: CDR1 MDHEN, CDR2 SYDVKM. CDR3 residues: CASNGAGSTEAFF. The CDR3, as DNA: TGTGCCAGCAACGGTGCGGGGTCCACTGAAGCTTTCTTT.

This clone was counted between two and nine times. The chain employs TRBV27 and TRBJ2-7; 11 bases match TRBD2. The V segment lost 6 bases and the J segment 5 bases; nucleotides outside the gene matches: 21. The CDR3 is 19 residues long. Germline CDR1 and CDR2: MNHEY and SMNVEV (reference sequence). In DNA form, the CDR3 reads TGTGCCAGCAGACATCCCGGGACTAGCGGCACTCCTTTCGGGAACGAGCAGTACTTC. Translated, it gives CASRHPGTSGTPFGNEQYF.

The rearrangement joins TRBV7-6 to TRBJ2-6; a possible D gene is TRBD1 (5 bases). With 4 bases removed from V and 0 bases from J, the gap between germline ends came to 10 bases. This CDR3 contains 16 residues. The germline gives CDR1 SGHVS, CDR2 FNYEAQ. The DNA for the CDR3 is TGTGCCAGCAGCTCCACGACAGTCTCTGGGGCCAACGTCCTGACTTTC. As protein: CASSSTTVSGANVLTF.

The chain couples TRBV5-1 to TRBJ1-5; D remains unclear. The CDR3 has 14 residues. V was trimmed by 0 bases and J by 3 bases, leaving 7 bases between them. Germline CDR1 reads SGHRS; CDR2 reads YFSETQ. The DNA for the CDR3 is TGCGCCAGCAGCTTGGGGGCAGCCAATCAGCCCCAGCATTTT. Translation gives CASSLGAANQPQHF.

The gene calls are TRBV27 and TRBJ2-7, with a weak D call TRBD1 (6 bases). V gave up 8 bases and J gave up 6 bases, with 17 bases separating them. The germline V gene encodes CDR1 MNHEY and CDR2 SMNVEV (reference sequence). The CDR3 consists of 13 residues. The CDR3 coding sequence is TGTGCCAGCGCAAATTTCAGGGGATCCGAGCAGTACTTC. This gives the protein CASANFRGSEQYF.

CDR3 coding DNA: TGTGCCAGCAGCTTACGGACAGGGCGGAATCAGCCCCAGCATTTT. Its translation is CASSLRTGRNQPQHF. The chain recombines TRBV7-2 with TRBJ1-5, with 8 bases fitting TRBD1. Germline V gives CDR1 SGHTA, CDR2 FQGNSA. After removal of 2 bases from V and 4 bases from J, the junction contained 4 bases not matched to a gene. The CDR3 has 15 amino acids.

This clone ranks as medium-sized. This chain joins TRBV7-7 and TRBJ2-7, with a tentative D call TRBD2 (5 bases). The CDR3 runs 13 residues. V gave up 4 bases and J gave up 5 bases, with 12 bases separating them. Looked up from germline, CDR1 is SSHAT and CDR2 is FNYEAQ (reference sequence). The CDR3 DNA follows: TGTGCCAGCAGCTCCTCCGGGCGGGACGAGCAGTACTTC. The encoded protein is CASSSSGRDEQYF.

The chain links TRBV5-6 to TRBJ2-7, with unresolved D. V lost 2 bases and J 2 bases, leaving 5 bases between the germline ends. Germline CDR1 SGHDT, CDR2 YYEEEE. This CDR3 spans 12 amino acids. Written as DNA, the CDR3 is TGTGCCAGCAGCTTCGAAGCCTACGAGCAGTACTTC. Translating it yields CASSFEAYEQYF.

The chain is built from TRBV27 and TRBJ2-1; 9 nucleotides match TRBD2. The CDR3 is 14 amino acids. CDR1 MNHEY and CDR2 SMNVEV come from the germline V gene (reference sequence). After removal of 3 bases from V and 5 bases from J, the junction contained 2 bases not matched to a gene. The DNA for the CDR3 is TGTGCCAGCAGTTTCGGGACTAGCAACAATGAGCAGTTCTTC. This translates into CASSFGTSNNEQFF.